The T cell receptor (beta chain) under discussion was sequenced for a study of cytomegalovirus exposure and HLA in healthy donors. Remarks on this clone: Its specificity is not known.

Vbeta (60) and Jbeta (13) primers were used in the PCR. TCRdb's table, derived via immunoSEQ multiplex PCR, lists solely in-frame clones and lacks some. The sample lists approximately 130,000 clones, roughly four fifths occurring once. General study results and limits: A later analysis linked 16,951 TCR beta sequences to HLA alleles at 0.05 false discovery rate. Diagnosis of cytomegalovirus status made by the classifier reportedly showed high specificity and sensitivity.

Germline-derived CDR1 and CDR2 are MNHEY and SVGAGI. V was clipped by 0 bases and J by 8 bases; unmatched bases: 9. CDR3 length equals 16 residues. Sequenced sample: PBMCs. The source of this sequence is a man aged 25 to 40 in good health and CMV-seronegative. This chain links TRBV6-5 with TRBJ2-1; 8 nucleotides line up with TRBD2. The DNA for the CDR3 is TGTGCCAGCAGTTACTCGAGAGCTAGCGGGCGGGATGAGCAGTTCTTC. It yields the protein CASSYSRASGRDEQFF.